These T cell receptor beta chains were read from a single sample in a study of PD-1 blockade in classical Hodgkin lymphoma. Sequencing used immunoSEQ multiplex PCR; TCRdb keeps in-frame clones, though not all of them. The data show about 17,000 clones, with over 55% seen just once and around 8% held by the top ten. The sequenced sample was peripheral blood mononuclear cells (PBMCs), obtained before the second cycle of nivolumab. The receptors shown here come from a human donor with classical Hodgkin lymphoma. CDR3s include the opening cysteine and the closing phenylalanine or tryptophan. The D gene is left open where the match is weak. The size of a clone is reported for some rows only, either as once, few or many, or as a class for expanded clones.

size	length	V	D	J	CDR3	DNA
.	17	TRBV27	.	TRBJ2-7	CASSLHSSSAGEYEQYF	TGTGCCAGCAGTCTACACTCATCCTCCGCCGGGGAGTACGAGCAGTACTTC
few	14	TRBV10-3	.	TRBJ2-2	CAISENPITGELFF	TGTGCCATCAGTGAGAATCCGATCACCGGGGAGCTGTTTTTT
medium-sized	12	TRBV11-3	.	TRBJ2-3	CASSLEGGEQYF	TGTGCCAGCAGCTTAGAAGGTGGAGAACAGTATTTT
.	16	TRBV10-3	.	TRBJ1-3	CAISGGRGGSGNTIYF	TGTGCCATCAGTGGCGGCCGGGGGGGCTCTGGAAACACCATATATTTT
few	16	TRBV11-2	.	TRBJ2-3	CASSSWEWTATDTQYF	TGTGCCAGCAGCTCATGGGAATGGACAGCCACAGATACGCAGTATTTT
.	15	TRBV6-1	TRBD1	TRBJ1-2	CASSVGQMLNYGYTF	TGTGCCAGCAGTGTGGGACAGATGCTAAACTATGGCTACACCTTC
.	14	TRBV7-9	.	TRBJ2-5	CASSHPGVQETQYF	TGTGCCAGCAGCCATCCCGGGGTCCAAGAGACCCAGTACTTC
.	13	TRBV5-1	.	TRBJ1-1	CASSTDGNTEAFF	TGCGCCAGCAGTACGGACGGGAACACTGAAGCTTTCTTT
few	16	TRBV7-8	.	TRBJ2-1	CASSLTGLNGYNEQFF	TGTGCCAGCAGCCTCACGGGACTTAACGGATACAATGAGCAGTTCTTC
few	13	TRBV28	TRBD2	TRBJ2-7	CASSIGTIYEQYF	TGTGCCAGCAGTATCGGGACTATCTACGAGCAGTACTTC
.	15	TRBV2	TRBD2	TRBJ2-7	CASSEGLAGAYEQYF	TGTGCCAGCAGTGAGGGACTAGCGGGAGCCTACGAGCAGTACTTC
.	17	TRBV28	TRBD1	TRBJ2-7	CASSLRLGGQGAYEQYF	TGTGCCAGCAGTTTACGCTTGGGGGGACAGGGGGCCTACGAGCAGTACTTC
.	15	TRBV6-5	TRBD1	TRBJ1-1	CASSGWDREGTEAFF	TGTGCCAGCAGTGGGTGGGACAGGGAGGGGACTGAAGCTTTCTTT
.	14	TRBV5-6	.	TRBJ2-7	CASSPPAGDYEQYF	TGTGCCAGCAGCCCCCCGGCAGGGGACTACGAGCAGTACTTC
.	13	TRBV6-1	.	TRBJ2-5	CASSIKPQGTQYF	TGTGCCAGCAGTATCAAACCCCAGGGGACCCAGTACTTC
few	15	TRBV11-3	TRBD2	TRBJ2-2	CASSFGTSGTGELFF	TGTGCCAGCAGCTTTGGGACTAGCGGGACCGGGGAGCTGTTTTTT
.	17	TRBV9	.	TRBJ2-1	CASSVAGTVGLSNEQFF	TGTGCCAGCAGCGTAGCTGGTACGGTAGGCCTGAGCAATGAGCAGTTCTTC
.	13	TRBV28	.	TRBJ2-5	CASSFRSRETQYF	TGTGCCAGCAGTTTCCGGAGTAGAGAGACCCAGTACTTC
.	18	TRBV23-1	.	TRBJ1-4	CASRPDGKKRATNEKLFF	TGCGCCAGCAGGCCGGACGGCAAAAAGAGGGCAACTAATGAAAAACTGTTTTTT
.	12	TRBV7-8	.	TRBJ2-7	CASSLESYEQYF	TGTGCCAGCAGCTTAGAATCCTACGAGCAGTACTTC
.	12	TRBV2	TRBD1	TRBJ1-2	CASRAGGTGYTF	TGTGCCAGCAGGGCAGGGGGCACTGGCTACACCTTC
.	14	TRBV7-9	TRBD1	TRBJ2-5	CASRFGQAQETQYF	TGTGCCAGCAGATTTGGACAGGCCCAAGAGACCCAGTACTTC
.	12	TRBV10-2	.	TRBJ1-2	CASMRDDYGYTF	TGCGCCAGCATGAGAGACGACTACGGCTACACCTTC
.	14	TRBV7-9	.	TRBJ2-3	CASSTEGSTDTQYF	TGTGCCAGCAGCACCGAGGGGAGTACAGATACGCAGTATTTT
.	18	TRBV28	TRBD2	TRBJ2-7	CASSLPQITGGPPYEQYF	TGTGCCAGCAGTTTACCTCAGATTACGGGGGGGCCCCCCTACGAGCAGTACTTC
.	14	TRBV5-1	.	TRBJ1-4	CASSLDSRNEKLFF	TGCGCCAGCAGCTTGGACAGTCGTAATGAAAAACTGTTTTTT
.	14	TRBV28	.	TRBJ1-2	CASSFLDVYYGYTF	TGTGCCAGCAGTTTCTTGGACGTCTACTATGGCTACACCTTC
once	13	TRBV4-2	.	TRBJ2-3	CASSQVGTDTQYF	TGTGCCAGCAGCCAAGTCGGCACAGATACGCAGTATTTT
.	12	TRBV6-6	.	TRBJ1-1	CASSLVWSEAFF	TGTGCCAGCAGCTTAGTGTGGTCCGAAGCTTTCTTT
.	15	TRBV5-8	TRBD1	TRBJ2-5	CASSRRTGGEETQYF	TGTGCCAGCAGCCGAAGGACAGGGGGAGAAGAGACCCAGTACTTC
.	16	TRBV7-3	.	TRBJ2-6	CASSSWGEPGANVLTF	TGTGCCAGCAGCTCCTGGGGGGAACCTGGGGCCAACGTCCTGACTTTC
medium-sized	16	TRBV28	TRBD1	TRBJ2-5	CASSSPRQGAQETQYF	TGTGCCAGCAGTTCCCCTCGACAGGGGGCTCAAGAGACCCAGTACTTC
few	13	TRBV11-2	.	TRBJ2-7	CASSFGTSYEQYF	TGTGCCAGCAGCTTTGGGACTTCCTACGAGCAGTACTTC
.	15	TRBV19	TRBD2	TRBJ2-1	CASMQGLAGNNEQFF	TGTGCCAGTATGCAGGGACTAGCGGGAAACAATGAGCAGTTCTTC
few	15	TRBV6-5	.	TRBJ1-4	CASRSLGRLNEKLFF	TGTGCCAGCAGAAGCCTGGGACGGCTGAATGAAAAACTGTTTTTT
.	13	TRBV7-3	TRBD1	TRBJ1-2	CASSPTGGYGYTF	TGTGCCAGCAGCCCGACAGGGGGCTATGGCTACACCTTC
.	15	TRBV6-1	TRBD1	TRBJ2-2	CASSEVRGHTGELFF	TGTGCCAGCAGTGAAGTAAGGGGGCACACCGGGGAGCTGTTTTTT
.	16	TRBV9	.	TRBJ2-4	CASSATQGITKNIQYF	TGTGCCAGCAGCGCGACCCAGGGAATCACCAAAAACATTCAGTACTTC